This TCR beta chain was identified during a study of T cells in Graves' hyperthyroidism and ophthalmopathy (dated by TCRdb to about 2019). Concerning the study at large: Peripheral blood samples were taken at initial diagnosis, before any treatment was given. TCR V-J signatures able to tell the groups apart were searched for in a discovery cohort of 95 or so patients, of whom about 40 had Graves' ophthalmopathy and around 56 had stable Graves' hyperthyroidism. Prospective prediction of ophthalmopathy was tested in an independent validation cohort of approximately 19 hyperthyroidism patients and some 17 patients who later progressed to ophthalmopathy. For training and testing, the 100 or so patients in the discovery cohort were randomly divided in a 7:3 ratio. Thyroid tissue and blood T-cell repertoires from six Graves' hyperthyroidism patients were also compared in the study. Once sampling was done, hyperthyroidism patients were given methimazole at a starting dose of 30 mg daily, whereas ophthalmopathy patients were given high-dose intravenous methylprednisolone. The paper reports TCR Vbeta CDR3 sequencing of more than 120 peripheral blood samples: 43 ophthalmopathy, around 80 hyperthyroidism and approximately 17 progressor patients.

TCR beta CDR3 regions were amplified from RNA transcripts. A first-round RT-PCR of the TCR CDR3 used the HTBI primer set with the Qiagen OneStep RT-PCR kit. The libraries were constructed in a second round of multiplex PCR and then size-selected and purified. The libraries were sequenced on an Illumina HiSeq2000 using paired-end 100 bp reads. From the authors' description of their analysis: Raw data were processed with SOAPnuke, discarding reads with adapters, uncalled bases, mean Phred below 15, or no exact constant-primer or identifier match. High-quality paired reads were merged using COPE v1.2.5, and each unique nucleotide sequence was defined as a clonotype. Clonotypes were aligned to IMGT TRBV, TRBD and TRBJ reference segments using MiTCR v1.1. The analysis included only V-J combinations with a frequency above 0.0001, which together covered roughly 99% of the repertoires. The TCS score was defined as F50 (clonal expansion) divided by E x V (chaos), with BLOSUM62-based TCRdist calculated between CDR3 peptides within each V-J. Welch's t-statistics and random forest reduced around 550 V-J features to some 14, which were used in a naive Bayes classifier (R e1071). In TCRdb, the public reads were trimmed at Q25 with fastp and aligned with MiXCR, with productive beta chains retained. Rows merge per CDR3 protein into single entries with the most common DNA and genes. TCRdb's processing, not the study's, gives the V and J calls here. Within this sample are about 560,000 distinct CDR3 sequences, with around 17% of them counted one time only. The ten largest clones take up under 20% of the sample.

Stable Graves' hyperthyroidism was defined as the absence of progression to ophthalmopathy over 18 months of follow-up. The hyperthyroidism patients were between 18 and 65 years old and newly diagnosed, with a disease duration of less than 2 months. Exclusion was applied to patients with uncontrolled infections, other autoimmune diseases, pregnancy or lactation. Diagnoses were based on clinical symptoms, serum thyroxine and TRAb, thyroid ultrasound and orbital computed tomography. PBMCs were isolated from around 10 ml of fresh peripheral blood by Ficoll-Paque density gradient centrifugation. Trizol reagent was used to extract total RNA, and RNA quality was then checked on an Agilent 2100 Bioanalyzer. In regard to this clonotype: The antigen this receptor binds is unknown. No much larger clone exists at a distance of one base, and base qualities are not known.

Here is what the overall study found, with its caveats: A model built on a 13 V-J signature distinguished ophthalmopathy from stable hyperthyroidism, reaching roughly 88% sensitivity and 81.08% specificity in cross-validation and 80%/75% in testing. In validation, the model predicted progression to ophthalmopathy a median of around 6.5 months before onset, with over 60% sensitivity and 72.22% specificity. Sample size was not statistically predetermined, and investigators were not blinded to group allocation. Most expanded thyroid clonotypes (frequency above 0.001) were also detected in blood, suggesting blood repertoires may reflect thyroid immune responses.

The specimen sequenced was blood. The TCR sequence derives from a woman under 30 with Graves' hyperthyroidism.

CDR3 protein: CASNSGAYGNTIYF. The sequence in DNA is TGTGCCAGCAACAGCGGGGCATACGGAAACACCATATATTTT. The sequence joins TRBV6-4 to TRBJ1-3; perhaps TRBD1 is the D gene, with 5 bases matching. Taken from the germline V gene, the CDR1 and CDR2 loops are MRHNA and SNTAGT. There are 14 amino acids in the CDR3, from cysteine to phenylalanine inclusive. Left in the record is the CDR3 DNA by itself, 42 bases read in frame from the first base. V loses 7 bases of germline sequence and J loses 4 bases, and the interval between the two ends is 14 bases.